This T cell receptor beta chain was obtained from a study of cytomegalovirus exposure and HLA in healthy donors. Generated by immunoSEQ multiplex PCR, the TCRdb table keeps only in-frame clones and is missing some. The sample carries about 120,000 clones, approximately 95% recorded once. This clonotype was obtained from a man between 18 and 35 years old in good health and CMV-seronegative. The sequenced sample consisted of PBMCs.

CDR3 protein: CASSYSGTPNTEAFF. The CDR3 DNA reads TGTGCCAGCAGCTACAGCGGGACACCGAACACTGAAGCTTTCTTT. V gene TRBV7-2 combines with J gene TRBJ1-1, with D perhaps matching TRBD1 (6 bases). There are 15 residues in the CDR3. Germline V gives CDR1 SGHTA, CDR2 FQGNSA. Trimming took 4 bases from V and 1 from J, leaving 13 bases between them.